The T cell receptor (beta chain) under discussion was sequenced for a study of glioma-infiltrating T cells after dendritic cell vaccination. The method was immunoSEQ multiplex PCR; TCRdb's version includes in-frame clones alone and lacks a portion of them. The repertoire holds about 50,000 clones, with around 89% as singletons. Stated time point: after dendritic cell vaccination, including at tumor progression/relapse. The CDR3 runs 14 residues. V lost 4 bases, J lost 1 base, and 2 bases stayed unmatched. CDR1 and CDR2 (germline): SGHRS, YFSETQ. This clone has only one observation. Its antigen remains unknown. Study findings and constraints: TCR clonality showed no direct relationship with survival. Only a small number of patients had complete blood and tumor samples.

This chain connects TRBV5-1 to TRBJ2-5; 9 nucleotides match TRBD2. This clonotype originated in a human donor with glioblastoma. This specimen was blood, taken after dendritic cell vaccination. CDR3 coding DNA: TGCGCCAGCAGCCCGACTAGCGGCCAAGAGACCCAGTACTTC. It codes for CASSPTSGQETQYF.